The present TCR beta chain was sequenced within a study of shared clonotypes between healthy human individuals. The study's findings and limits: Several donors showed sharing of approximately 4.7% of naive CD4 clonotypes. Donor clonotype sharing was expected to depend on sequencing depth.

Concerning this clone itself: The antigen remains unidentified.

This table comes from immunoSEQ multiplex PCR, and its TCRdb copy is limited to in-frame clones, with some not included. The sample holds 850,000 to 1,200,000 clones; around 76% are singletons and the top ten take 1.4%. V was shortened by 8 bases and J by 2 bases, with 21 bases between the two germline ends. The CDR3 consists of 17 residues. Germline V CDR1 and CDR2: MDHEN, SYDVKM. The sample taken for sequencing was memory CD4+ T cells sorted from blood. Described subset: CD45RA-negative fraction. The clonotype originates from a man between 18 and 35 years old in good health. The chain recombines TRBV28 with TRBJ2-2; perhaps TRBD1 as D (5 bases). The CDR3 reads CASGPLMGHPNTGELFF. Here the CDR3 DNA reads TGTGCCAGCGGACCCTTGATGGGGCACCCAAACACCGGGGAGCTGTTTTTT.